The entry below describes one TCR beta chain. As yet, its antigen is unknown. The authors ran a second PCR of roughly 7 to 11 cycles using a sample-barcoded 5' primer and a J-beta primer mix. From each sample, at least 2.5 million paired-end reads containing CDR3 were obtained. TCRdb analysed the 5' RACE reads with MiXCR anew, one entry per CDR3 protein. The sample lists 540,000 or so distinct CDR3 sequences; around 24% were seen once. This specimen comes from a study of blood T cells in healthy people across ages. General study results and limits: Older age coincided with a roughly linear decline in TCR beta diversity per million T cells. Percentage of naive T cells showed a strong correlation with TCR beta diversity.

Germline CDR1 reads SQVTM; CDR2 reads ANQGSEA. The CDR3 is 14 amino acids. Another study also made use of these data, one on T cells of mothers and their children. As reported in that work: Reads obtained per mother exceeded 8 million TCR beta CDR3 reads, with about 3 million obtained per child.

The chain couples TRBV29-1 to TRBJ2-5; D gene ambiguous. The closer fit of TRBJ2-1 to the DNA end suggests the J call may be wrong. The sequencing sample was made of blood. The TCR originated in a boy aged 5-17 years in good health. The CDR3 sequence: CSVVGGTSNNEQFF. In DNA, the CDR3 is TGCAGCGTTGTAGGCGGCACCTCAAACAATGAGCAGTTCTTC.